One sample yielded the 5 T cell receptor beta chains listed below, sequenced in a study of radiation and T cells in renal cell carcinoma. Documented time point: blood 4 weeks post-SBRT, at nephrectomy. Treatment given: 15 Gy SBRT to primary tumor, nephrectomy 4 weeks later. The assay was immunoSEQ multiplex PCR, and TCRdb's table has in-frame clones only and misses some. Of about 78,000 clones listed, 89% were seen once; the top ten hold 4.5% to 7%. The sample consisted of blood, taken from a patient whose treatment included radiotherapy and nephrectomy. The receptors stem from a woman in her 70s with renal cell carcinoma.

The chain joins TRBV4-2 to TRBJ2-5; weak D call: TRBD1 (5 bases). TRBJ2-7 explains the end of the DNA better; the J call may be wrong. Germline loops: CDR1 LGHNA, CDR2 YNFKEQ. The CDR3 contains 15 residues. The CDR3 nucleotides read TGTGCCAGCAGCCACGAAACAGGTAACTCCTACGAGCAGTACTTC. It yields the protein CASSHETGNSYEQYF.

This chain connects TRBV7-3 to TRBJ2-1, with 8 positions matching TRBD2. The CDR3 sequence is 16 residues long. Losses at the gene ends were 5 bases for V and 8 bases for J; bases not matched to a gene: 14. Germline V gene sequence: CDR1 SGHTA, CDR2 FQGTGA. The CDR3 loop is CASSPLLAGGIDEQFF. In nucleotides, the CDR3 is TGTGCCAGCAGCCCTCTCTTGGCGGGGGGTATCGATGAGCAGTTCTTC.

This clone was recorded only once. The genes are TRBV4-3 and TRBJ1-2, with D maybe TRBD1 (5 bases). This CDR3 has 14 amino acids. CDR1 is LGHNA, CDR2 YSLEER, per germline. Trimming removed 0 bases at V and 4 bases at J, with 9 bases between. The CDR3 DNA reads as TGCGCCAGCAGCCAAGATGGGCAGGGCTATGGCTACACCTTC. Protein: CASSQDGQGYGYTF.

The rearrangement uses TRBV14 and TRBJ1-6; D is ambiguous. There are 16 residues in the CDR3. Trimming removed 0 bases from V and 8 bases from J, with 14 bases in between. Per the germline V gene, CDR1 is SGHDN and CDR2 is FVKESK. The CDR3 region is CASSQEYGKVHSPLHF. CDR3 DNA: TGTGCCAGCAGCCAAGAGTATGGGAAGGTGCATTCACCCCTCCACTTT.

This clone was detected once. The V gene is TRBV25-1, the J gene TRBJ1-5; TRBD1 is a possible D gene (5 bases). Trimming removed 4 bases from V and 1 base from J, with 14 bases in between. Germline assignment: CDR1 MGHDK and CDR2 SYGVNS. CDR3 length: 16 amino acids. DNA for the CDR3: TGTGCCAGCAGTGGCAGTCCGGGGGTGAGCAATCAGCCCCAGCATTTT. Translated: CASSGSPGVSNQPQHF.